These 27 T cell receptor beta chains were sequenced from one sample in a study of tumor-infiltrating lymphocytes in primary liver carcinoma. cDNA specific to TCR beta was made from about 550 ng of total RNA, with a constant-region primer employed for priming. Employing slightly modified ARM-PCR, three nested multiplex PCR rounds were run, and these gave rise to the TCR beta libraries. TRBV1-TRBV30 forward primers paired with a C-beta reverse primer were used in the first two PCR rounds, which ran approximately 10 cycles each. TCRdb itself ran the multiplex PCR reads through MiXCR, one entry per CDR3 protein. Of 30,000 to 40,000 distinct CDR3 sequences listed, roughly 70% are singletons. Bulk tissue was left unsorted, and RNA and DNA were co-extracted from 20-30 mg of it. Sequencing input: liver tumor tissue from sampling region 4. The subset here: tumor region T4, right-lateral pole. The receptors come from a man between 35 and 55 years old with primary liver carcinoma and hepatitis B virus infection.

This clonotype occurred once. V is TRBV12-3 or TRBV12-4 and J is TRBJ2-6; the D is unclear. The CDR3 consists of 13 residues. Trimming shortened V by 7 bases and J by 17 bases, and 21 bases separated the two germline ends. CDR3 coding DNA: TGTGCCAGCACCATCTCTAGGGCCAACGTTATGACTTTC. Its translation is CASTISRANVMTF.

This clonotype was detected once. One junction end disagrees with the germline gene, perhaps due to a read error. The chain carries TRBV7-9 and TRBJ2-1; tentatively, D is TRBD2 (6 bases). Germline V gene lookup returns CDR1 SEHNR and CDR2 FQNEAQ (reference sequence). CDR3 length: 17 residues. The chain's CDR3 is CACSSRSSGRTYNEKFF. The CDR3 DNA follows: TGTGCCTGCAGCTCTCGTAGTTCCGGGAGAACCTACAATGAGAAGTTCTTC. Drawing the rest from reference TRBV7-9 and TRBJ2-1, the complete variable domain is DTGVSQNPRHKITKRGQNVTFRCDPISEHNRLYWYRQTLGQGPEFLTYFQNEAQLEKSRLLSDRFSAERPKGSFSTLEIQRTEQGDSAMYLCACSSRSSGRTYNEKFFGPGTRLTVL.

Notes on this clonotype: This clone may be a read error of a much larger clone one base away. CDR3 in DNA: TGTGTCAGCAGCCCGGGACAGGGGGACCAAGAGACCCAGTACTTC. This codes for CVSSPGQGDQETQYF. This rearrangement joins TRBV11-1 to TRBJ2-5, with TRBD1 matching over 11 bases. The CDR3 is made up of 15 amino acids. Germline V gives CDR1 SGHAT, CDR2 FQDESV (reference sequence).

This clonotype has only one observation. Here the CDR3 reads CASSCPAEGTDTQYF. Written as DNA, the CDR3 is TGTGCCAGCAGCTGCCCAGCGGAGGGCACAGATACGCAGTATTTT. The chain carries TRBV28 and TRBJ2-3; TRBD2 might be the D (5 bases). Deletions cut 6 bases from V and 1 base from J, with 14 bases between. The CDR3 spans 15 residues. Germline values: CDR1 MDHEN, CDR2 SYDVKM.

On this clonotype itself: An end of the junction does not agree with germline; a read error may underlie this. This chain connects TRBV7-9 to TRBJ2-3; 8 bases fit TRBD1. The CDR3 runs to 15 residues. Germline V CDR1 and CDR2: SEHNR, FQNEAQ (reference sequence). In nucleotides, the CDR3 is TGTGCTAGCAACTCGGACAGGGACGGGGCAGATGCGCAGTATTTT. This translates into CASNSDRDGADAQYF.

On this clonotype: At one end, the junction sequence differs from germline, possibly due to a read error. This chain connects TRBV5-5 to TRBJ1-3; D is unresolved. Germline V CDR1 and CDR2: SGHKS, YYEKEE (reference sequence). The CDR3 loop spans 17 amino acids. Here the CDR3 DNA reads TGTGCCAGCATCTTGACCTGGGCGGCTCCTCTGAGGAGTACCATATATTTT. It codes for CASILTWAAPLRSTIYF.

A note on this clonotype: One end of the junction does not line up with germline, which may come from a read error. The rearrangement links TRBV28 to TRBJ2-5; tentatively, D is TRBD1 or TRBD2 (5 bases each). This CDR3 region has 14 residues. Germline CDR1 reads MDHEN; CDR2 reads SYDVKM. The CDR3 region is CASSYSGAPGTQCF. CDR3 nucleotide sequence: TGTGCCAGCTCTTATTCCGGGGCCCCAGGGACCCAGTGTTTC.

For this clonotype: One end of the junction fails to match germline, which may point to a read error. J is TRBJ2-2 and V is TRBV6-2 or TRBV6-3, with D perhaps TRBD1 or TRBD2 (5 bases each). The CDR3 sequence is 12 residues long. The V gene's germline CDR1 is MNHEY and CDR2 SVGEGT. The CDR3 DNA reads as TGTGCCAGCTGCCTGGAGGTCGGGGACCTGTTTTTT. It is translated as CASCLEVGDLFF.

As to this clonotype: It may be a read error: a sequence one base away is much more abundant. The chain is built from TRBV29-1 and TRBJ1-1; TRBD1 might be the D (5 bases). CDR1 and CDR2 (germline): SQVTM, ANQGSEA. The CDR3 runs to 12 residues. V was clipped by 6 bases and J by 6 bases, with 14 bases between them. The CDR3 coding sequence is TGCAGCGTGAGACAGTGGACCCCTGAAGCTTTCTTT. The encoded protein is CSVRQWTPEAFF. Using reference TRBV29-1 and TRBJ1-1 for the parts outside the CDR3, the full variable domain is SAVISQKPSRDICQRGTSLTIQCQVDSQVTMMFWYRQQPGQSLTLIATANQGSEATYESGFVIDKFPISRPNLTFSTLTVSNMSPEDSSIYLCSVRQWTPEAFFGQGTRLTVV.

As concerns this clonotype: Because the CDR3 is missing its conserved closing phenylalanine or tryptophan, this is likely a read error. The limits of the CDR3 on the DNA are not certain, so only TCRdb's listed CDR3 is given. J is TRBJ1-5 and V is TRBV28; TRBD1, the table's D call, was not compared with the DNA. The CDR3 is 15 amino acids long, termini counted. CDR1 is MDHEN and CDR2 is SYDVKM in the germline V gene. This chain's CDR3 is CASSLRGLGNQPQHL.

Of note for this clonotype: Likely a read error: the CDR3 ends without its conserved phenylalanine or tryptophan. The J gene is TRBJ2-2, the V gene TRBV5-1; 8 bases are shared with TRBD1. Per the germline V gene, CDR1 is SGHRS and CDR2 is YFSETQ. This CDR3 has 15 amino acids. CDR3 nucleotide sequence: TGCGCCCGCAGCTTGAGGACAGGGATAACGGGGGAGCTGTTTTTA. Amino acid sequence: CARSLRTGITGELFL.

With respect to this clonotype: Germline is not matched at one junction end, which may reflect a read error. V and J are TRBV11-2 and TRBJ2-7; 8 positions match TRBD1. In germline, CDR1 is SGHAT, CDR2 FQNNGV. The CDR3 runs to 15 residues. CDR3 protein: CVSSLRWTGKNEQYF. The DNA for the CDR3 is TGTGTCAGCAGCTTAAGATGGACAGGGAAAAACGAGCAGTACTTC.

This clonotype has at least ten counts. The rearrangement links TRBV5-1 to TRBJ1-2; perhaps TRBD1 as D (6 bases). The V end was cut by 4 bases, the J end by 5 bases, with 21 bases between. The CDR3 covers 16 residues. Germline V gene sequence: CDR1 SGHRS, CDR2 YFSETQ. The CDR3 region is CASSHLSTGSGYGYTF. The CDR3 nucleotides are TGCGCCAGCAGCCATCTTTCGACAGGAAGCGGGTATGGCTACACCTTC.

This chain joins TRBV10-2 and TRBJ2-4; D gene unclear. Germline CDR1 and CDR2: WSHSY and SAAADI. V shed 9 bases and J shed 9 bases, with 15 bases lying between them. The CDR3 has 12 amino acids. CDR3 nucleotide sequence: TGCGCCAGTAGCCACCGAAGGGCCATTCAGTACTTC. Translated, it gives CASSHRRAIQYF.

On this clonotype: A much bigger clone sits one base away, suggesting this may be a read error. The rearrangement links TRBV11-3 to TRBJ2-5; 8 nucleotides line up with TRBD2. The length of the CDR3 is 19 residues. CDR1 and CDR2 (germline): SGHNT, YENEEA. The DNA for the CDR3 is TGTGTCAGCAGCTCCCTAGGGGCCCTGGCGGGGGGCCAGGAAGAGACCCAGTACTTC. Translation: CVSSSLGALAGGQEETQYF.

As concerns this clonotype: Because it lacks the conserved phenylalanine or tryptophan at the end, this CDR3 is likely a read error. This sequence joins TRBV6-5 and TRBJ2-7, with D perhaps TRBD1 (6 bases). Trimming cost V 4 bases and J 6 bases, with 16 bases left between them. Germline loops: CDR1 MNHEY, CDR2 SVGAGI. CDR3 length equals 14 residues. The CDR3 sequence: CASSSSTVGGEQYL. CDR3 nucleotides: TGTGCCAGCAGTTCTTCAACGGTAGGGGGCGAGCAGTACTTA.

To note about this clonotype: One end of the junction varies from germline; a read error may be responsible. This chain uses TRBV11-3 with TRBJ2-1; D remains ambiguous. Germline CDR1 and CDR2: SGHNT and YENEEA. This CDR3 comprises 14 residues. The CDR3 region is CARSLGVSNNERFF. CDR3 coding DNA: TGTGCCAGGAGTTTAGGCGTCTCGAACAATGAGCGGTTCTTC.

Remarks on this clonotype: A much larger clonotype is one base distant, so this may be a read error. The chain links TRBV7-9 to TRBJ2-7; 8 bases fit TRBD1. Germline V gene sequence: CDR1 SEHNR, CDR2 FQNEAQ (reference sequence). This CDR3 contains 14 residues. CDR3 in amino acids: CASSTGQGSNEHYF. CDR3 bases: TGTGCCAGCAGCACCGGACAGGGTTCGAACGAGCACTACTTC.

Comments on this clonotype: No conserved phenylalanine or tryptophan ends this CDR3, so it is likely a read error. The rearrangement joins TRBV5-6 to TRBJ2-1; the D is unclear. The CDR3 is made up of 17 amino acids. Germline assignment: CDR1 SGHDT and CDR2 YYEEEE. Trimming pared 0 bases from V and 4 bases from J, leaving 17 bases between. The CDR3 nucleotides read TGTGCCAGCAGCTTGGGATTGGGCTCATTAGGATACAATGAGCAGTTCCTC. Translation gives CASSLGLGSLGYNEQFL.

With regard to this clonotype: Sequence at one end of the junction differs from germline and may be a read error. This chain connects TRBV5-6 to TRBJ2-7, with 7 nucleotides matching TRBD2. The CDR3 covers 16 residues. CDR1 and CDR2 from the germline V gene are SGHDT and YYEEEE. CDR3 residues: CASNNTWRECSYEHYF. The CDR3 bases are TGTGCCAGTAACAATACTTGGCGGGAGTGCTCCTACGAGCATTACTTC.

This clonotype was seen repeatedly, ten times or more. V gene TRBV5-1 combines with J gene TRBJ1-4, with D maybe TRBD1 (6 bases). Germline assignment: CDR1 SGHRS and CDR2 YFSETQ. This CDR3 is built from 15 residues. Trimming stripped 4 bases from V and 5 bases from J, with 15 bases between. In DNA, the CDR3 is TGCGCCAGCAGCGACACAGGGCCCCGAAATGAAAAACTGTTTTTT. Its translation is CASSDTGPRNEKLFF.

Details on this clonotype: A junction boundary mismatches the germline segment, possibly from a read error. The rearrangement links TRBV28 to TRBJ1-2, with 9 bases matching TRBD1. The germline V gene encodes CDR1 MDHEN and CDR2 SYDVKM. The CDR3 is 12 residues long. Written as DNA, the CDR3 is TGTGCCACCGCGGACAGGGGCTGTGGCCACACCTTC. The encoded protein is CATADRGCGHTF.

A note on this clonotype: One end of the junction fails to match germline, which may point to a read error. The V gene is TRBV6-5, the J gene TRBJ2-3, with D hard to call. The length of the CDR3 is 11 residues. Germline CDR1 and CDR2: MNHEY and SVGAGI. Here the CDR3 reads CASGKWDTQYF. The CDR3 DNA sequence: TGCGCCAGTGGTAAATGGGATACGCAGTATTTT.

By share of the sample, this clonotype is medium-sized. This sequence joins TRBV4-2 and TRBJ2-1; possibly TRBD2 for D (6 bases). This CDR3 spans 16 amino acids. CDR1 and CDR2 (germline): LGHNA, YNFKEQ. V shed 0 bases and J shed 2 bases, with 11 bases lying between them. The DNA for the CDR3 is TGTGCCAGCAGCCAAGATGGGGGGAGGACCTACAATGAGCAGTTCTTC. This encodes CASSQDGGRTYNEQFF.

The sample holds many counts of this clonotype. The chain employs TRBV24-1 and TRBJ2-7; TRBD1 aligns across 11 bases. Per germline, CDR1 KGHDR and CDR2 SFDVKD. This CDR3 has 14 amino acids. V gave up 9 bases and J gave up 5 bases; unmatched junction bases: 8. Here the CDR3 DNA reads TGTGCCACCCCCGTAAGGGACAGGGGGAACGAGCAGTACTTC. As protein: CATPVRDRGNEQYF.

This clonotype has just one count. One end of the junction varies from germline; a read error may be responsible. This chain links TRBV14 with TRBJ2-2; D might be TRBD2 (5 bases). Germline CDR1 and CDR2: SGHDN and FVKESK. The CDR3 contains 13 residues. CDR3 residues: CASSSQITGKLFF. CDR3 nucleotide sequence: TGTGCCAGCAGCTCTCAAATCACCGGGAAGCTGTTTTTT.

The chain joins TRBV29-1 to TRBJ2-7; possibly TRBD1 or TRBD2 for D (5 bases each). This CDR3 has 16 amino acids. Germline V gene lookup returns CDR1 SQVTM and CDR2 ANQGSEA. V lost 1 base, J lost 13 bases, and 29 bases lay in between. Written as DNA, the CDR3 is TGCAGCGTTGAAGGAAGTGCACGGGGCTCTCTCCCCGGGCAATACTTC. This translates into CSVEGSARGSLPGQYF.